This TCR beta chain was retrieved from a study of STAT5B mutations in CD4+ large granular lymphocyte leukemia. Study-level points and caveats: No patients shared main leukemic clonotypes, though around 25% appeared at low frequency elsewhere.

A remark on this clone: The antigen is unknown.

Sequencing used immunoSEQ multiplex PCR; TCRdb keeps in-frame clones, though not all of them. The sample lists under 40,000 clones; around 70% were seen once. This CDR3 is 15 amino acids long. The chain couples TRBV21-1 to TRBJ2-5; the table's D call, TRBD2, was not checked against the DNA. TRBV21-1 is a known pseudogene. This clonotype was sampled from a human donor in good health. Sequencing input: CD4+ T cells from blood buffy coats. CDR3 protein: CASSLAPGDQETQYF. CDR3 DNA: TGTGCCAGCAGCCTAGCCCCAGGTGACCAAGAGACCCAGTACTTC.